This entry lists 2 T cell receptor beta chains sequenced from one sample in a study of blood T cell repertoires in COVID-19. Clones were sequenced by immunoSEQ multiplex PCR, and TCRdb holds only the in-frame ones, with some missing. The table has roughly 140,000 clones, under 90% seen once. Sequenced sample: PBMCs or T cells enriched from blood (not recorded which). Every receptor here comes from a man aged 50 to 60 who had recovered from COVID-19.

This chain connects TRBV10-3 to TRBJ2-7, with 8 nucleotides matching TRBD2. The CDR3 extends over 13 amino acids. Germline CDR1 and CDR2: ENHRY and SYGVKD. V was pared by 10 bases and J by 7 bases, with 12 bases of the junction left unmatched. The CDR3 spells CATWSGGLREQYF. The CDR3 DNA is TGTGCCACCTGGTCGGGGGGGCTGAGGGAGCAGTACTTC.

This chain joins TRBV4-2 and TRBJ1-1; the D is unclear. The V end was cut by 4 bases, the J end by 4 bases, with 13 bases between. CDR3 length: 14 residues. Germline V lookup: CDR1 LGHNA, CDR2 YNFKEQ. The CDR3 reads CASSLGGVGTEAFF. CDR3 nucleotide sequence: TGTGCCAGCAGCCTAGGCGGGGTAGGCACTGAAGCTTTCTTT.